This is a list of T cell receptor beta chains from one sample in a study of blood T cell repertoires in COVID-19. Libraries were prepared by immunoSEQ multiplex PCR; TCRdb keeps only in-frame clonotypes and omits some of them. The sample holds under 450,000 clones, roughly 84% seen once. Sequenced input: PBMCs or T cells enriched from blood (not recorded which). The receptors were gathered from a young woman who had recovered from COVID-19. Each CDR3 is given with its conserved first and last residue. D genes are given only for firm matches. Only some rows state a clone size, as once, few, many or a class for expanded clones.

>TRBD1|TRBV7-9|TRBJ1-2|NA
TGTGCCAGCAGCCCCGGACAGGGGAATGGCTACACCTTC
CASSPGQGNGYTF
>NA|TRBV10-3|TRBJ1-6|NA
TGTGCCATCGGAGCGGAACTGAAATCACCCCTCCACTTT
CAIGAELKSPLHF
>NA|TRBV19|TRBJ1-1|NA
TGTGCCAGTAGTCAGGACACGAACACTGAAGCTTTCTTT
CASSQDTNTEAFF
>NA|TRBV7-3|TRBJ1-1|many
TGTGCCAGCAGCACGACTCAGGGAACTGAAGCTTTCTTT
CASSTTQGTEAFF
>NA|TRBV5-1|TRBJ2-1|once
TGCGCCAGCAGCTTCAGGTACAATGAGCAGTTCTTC
CASSFRYNEQFF
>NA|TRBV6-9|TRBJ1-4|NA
TGTGCCATCCCGGCGGGAGGGGACGAAAAACTGTTTTTT
CAIPAGGDEKLFF
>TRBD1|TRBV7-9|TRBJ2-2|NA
TGTGCCAGCAGCTCCGGACAGGGGGCGAACACCGGGGAGCTGTTTTTT
CASSSGQGANTGELFF
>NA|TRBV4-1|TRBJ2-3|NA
TGCGCCAGCCTCCCCACCGGGGAATTTCCTAGCACAGATACGCAGTATTTT
CASLPTGEFPSTDTQYF
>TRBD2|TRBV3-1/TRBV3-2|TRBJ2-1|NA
TGTGCCAGCAGCCAAGATGTAGTGGCTAGCGGGACCGAGCAGTTCTTC
CASSQDVVASGTEQFF
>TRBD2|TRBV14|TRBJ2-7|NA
TGTGCCAGCAGAGCTAGCGGGAGTTACGAGCAGTACTTC
CASRASGSYEQYF
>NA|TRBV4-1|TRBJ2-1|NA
TGCGCCAGCAGCCAGGGACTCCTCGGCAATGAGCAGTTCTTC
CASSQGLLGNEQFF
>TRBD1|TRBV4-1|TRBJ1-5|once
TGCGCCAGCAGCACCGGACAGGGGAGCAATCAGCCCCAGCATTTT
CASSTGQGSNQPQHF
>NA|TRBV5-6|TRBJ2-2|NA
TGTGCCAGCAGCTCCAGGCGAAGGTACACCGGGGAGCTGTTTTTT
CASSSRRRYTGELFF
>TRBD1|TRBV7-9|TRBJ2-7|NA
TGTGCCAGCAGCTTAGGGGACAGCTCCTACGAGCAGTACTTC
CASSLGDSSYEQYF
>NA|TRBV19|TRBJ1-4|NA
TGTGCCAGTAGTATACAGGGGATAAATGAAAAACTGTTTTTT
CASSIQGINEKLFF
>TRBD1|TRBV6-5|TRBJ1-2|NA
TGTGCCAGCACCCCATTAGACAGGGCCTATGGCTACACCTTC
CASTPLDRAYGYTF
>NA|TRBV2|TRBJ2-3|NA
TGTGCCAGCCGACTAATCGGGCAACATCTGCAGTATTTT
CASRLIGQHLQYF
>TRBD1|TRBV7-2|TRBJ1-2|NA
TGTGCCAGCAGCGGCCTGAGGACAGGGAGGAACGGCTACACCTTC
CASSGLRTGRNGYTF
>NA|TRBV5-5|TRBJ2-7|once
TGTGCCAGCAGTCACCCCGGGACACCGATCTACGAGCAGTACTTC
CASSHPGTPIYEQYF
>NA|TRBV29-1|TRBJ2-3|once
TGCAGCGTTGACGGGCGCGGGAGCACAGATACGCAGTATTTT
CSVDGRGSTDTQYF
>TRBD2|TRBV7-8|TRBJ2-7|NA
TGTGCCAGCAGCTTAACCCTGGGGACTAGCGGGCGTTACGAGCAGTACTTC
CASSLTLGTSGRYEQYF
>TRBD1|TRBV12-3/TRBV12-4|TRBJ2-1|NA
TGTGCCAGCAGTTGGGACAGGTACAATGAGCAGTTCTTC
CASSWDRYNEQFF
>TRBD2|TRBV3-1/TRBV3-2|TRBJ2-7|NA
TGTGCCAGCAGCCTAGGGTTAGCGGGGGCCTACGAGCAGTACTTC
CASSLGLAGAYEQYF
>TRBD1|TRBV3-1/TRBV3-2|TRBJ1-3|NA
TGTGCCAGCAGCCGGGGACAGCAACTCTCTGGAAACACCATATATTTT
CASSRGQQLSGNTIYF
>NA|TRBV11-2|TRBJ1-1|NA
TGTGCCAGCAGCCAAGGGGTCGACACTGAAGCTTTCTTT
CASSQGVDTEAFF
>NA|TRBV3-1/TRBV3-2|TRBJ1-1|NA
TGTGCCAGCAGCCAATCTCCCGAAGCTTTCTTT
CASSQSPEAFF
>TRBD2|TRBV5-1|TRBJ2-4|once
TGCGCCAGCAGCTTGTGGCCTAACGGGAGGGAAAACATTCAGTACTTC
CASSLWPNGRENIQYF
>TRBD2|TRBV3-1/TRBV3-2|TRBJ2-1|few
TGTGCCAGCAGCCAAGATTTTCGACTAGCCTCCTACAATGAGCAGTTCTTC
CASSQDFRLASYNEQFF
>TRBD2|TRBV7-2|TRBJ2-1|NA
TGTGCCAGCAGCTCATGGACTAGCGAATACAATGAGCAGTTCTTC
CASSSWTSEYNEQFF
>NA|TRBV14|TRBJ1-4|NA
TGTGCCAGCAGCCGCGAACAGGGTTGGGGTGAAAAACTGTTTTTT
CASSREQGWGEKLFF
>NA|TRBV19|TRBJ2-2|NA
TGTGCCAGTAAAGACAGGCGGTTCACCGGGGAGCTGTTTTTT
CASKDRRFTGELFF
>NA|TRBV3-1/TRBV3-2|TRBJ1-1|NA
TGTGCCTCGCGAGGTGGCACTGAAGCTTTCTTT
CASRGGTEAFF
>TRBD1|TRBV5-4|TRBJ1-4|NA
TGTGCCAGCAGCCAGACAGGGGGTCAAACTAATGAAAAACTGTTTTTT
CASSQTGGQTNEKLFF
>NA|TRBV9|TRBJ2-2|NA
TGTGCCAGCAGCCCTTGGACTCCCTGGGACACCGGGGAGCTGTTTTTT
CASSPWTPWDTGELFF
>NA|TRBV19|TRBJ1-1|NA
TGTGCCAGTAGTATGGGGGCCTTGGGGAACACTGAAGCTTTCTTT
CASSMGALGNTEAFF
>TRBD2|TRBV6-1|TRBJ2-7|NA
TGTGCCAGCAGTGACCCGGGACTAGGCTACGAGCAGTACTTC
CASSDPGLGYEQYF
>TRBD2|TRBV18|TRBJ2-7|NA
TGTGCCAGCTCACCTGTGGGGACTAGCTCCTACGAGCAGTACTTC
CASSPVGTSSYEQYF
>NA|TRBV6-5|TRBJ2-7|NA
TGTGCCAGCAGTATTCGGGGCTACGAGCAGTACTTC
CASSIRGYEQYF
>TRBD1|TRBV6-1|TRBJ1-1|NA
TGTGCCAGCAGTGAAGTTCCCCAGGGGGCGCTTTTTGTTGCTTTCTTT
CASSEVPQGALFVAFF
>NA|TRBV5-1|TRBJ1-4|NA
TGCGCCAGCAGCTTGAGAGCAGGCGCTGAAAAACTGTTTTTT
CASSLRAGAEKLFF
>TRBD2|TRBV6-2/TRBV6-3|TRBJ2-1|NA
TGTGCCAGCAGTTACGTGACTAGCCTCAATGAGCAGTTCTTC
CASSYVTSLNEQFF